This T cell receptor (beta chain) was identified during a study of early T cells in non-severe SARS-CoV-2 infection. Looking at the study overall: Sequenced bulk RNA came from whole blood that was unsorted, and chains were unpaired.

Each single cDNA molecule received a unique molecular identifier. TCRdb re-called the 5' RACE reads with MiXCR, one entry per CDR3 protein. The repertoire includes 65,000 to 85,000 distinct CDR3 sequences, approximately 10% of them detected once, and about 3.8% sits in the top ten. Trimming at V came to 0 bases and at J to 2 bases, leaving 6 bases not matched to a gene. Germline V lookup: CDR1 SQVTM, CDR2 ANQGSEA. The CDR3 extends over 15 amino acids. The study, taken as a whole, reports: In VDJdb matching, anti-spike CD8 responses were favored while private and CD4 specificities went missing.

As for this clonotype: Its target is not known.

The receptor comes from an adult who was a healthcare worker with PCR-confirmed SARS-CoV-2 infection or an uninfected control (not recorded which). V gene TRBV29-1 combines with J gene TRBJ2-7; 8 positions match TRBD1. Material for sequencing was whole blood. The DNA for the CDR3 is TGCAGCGTTGAAGATACGACAGGGGTTGCCTACGAGCAGTACTTC. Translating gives CSVEDTTGVAYEQYF.